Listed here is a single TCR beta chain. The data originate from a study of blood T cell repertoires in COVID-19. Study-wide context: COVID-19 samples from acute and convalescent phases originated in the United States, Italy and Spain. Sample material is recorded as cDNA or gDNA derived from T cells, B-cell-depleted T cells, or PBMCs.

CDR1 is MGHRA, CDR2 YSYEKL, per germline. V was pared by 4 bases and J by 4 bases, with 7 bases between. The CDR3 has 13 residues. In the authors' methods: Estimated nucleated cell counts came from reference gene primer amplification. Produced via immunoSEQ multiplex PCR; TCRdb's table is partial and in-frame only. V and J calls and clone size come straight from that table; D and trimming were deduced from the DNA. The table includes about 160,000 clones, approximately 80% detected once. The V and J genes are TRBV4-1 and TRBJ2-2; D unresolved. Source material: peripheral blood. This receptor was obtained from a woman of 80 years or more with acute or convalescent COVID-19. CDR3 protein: CASSRSSTGELFF. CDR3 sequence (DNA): TGCGCCAGCAGCCGATCTAGCACCGGGGAGCTGTTTTTT.